The following is a T cell receptor beta chain sequence with its context. Its antigen is as yet unknown. This sample was included in a study of cytomegalovirus exposure and HLA in healthy donors. At the level of the study: HLA-typed donors were the source of about 85 million unique TCRs, which an early data release held. Study-level points and caveats: Fewer N-insertions (relative to the roughly 720-donor mean) were reportedly seen in an Asian-associated ancestry cluster in a later analysis. Association with HLA alleles at 0.05 false discovery rate was found for 15,000 to 20,000 TCR beta sequences in a later analysis. Some 150 TCR beta chains were listed as cytomegalovirus-associated.

V was pared by 4 bases and J by 4 bases, with 8 bases of the junction left unmatched. This CDR3 contains 16 residues. Per germline, CDR1 MGHRA and CDR2 YSYEKL. Vbeta (60) and Jbeta (13) primers were used in the PCR. Clones were sequenced by immunoSEQ multiplex PCR, and TCRdb holds only the in-frame ones, with some missing. Found here are 150,000 to 200,000 clones, 75% of them singletons; the top ten hold 7.7%. This receptor was identified in a woman aged 40 to 50 in good health and CMV-seropositive. The V and J genes are TRBV4-1 and TRBJ1-5, with 9 bases identical to TRBD1. Material: PBMCs. CDR3 in DNA: TGCGCCAGCAGCCTTCTACGGACAGGGGCTAATCAGCCCCAGCATTTT. The encoded protein is CASSLLRTGANQPQHF.